A selection of T cell receptor beta chains follows, all from one sample in a study of blood T cell repertoires in COVID-19. The assay was immunoSEQ multiplex PCR, and TCRdb's table has in-frame clones only and misses some. The sample lists approximately 170,000 clones, around four fifths seen once, with over 10% in the top ten. Sequencing used peripheral blood. The source of these receptors is a man in his 70s who had recovered from COVID-19. CDR3s include the opening cysteine and the closing phenylalanine or tryptophan. The D gene is left open where the match is weak. The size field is filled for only some rows; it gives once, few, many or a size class.

CDR3aa	CDR3nt	d_gene	len	abundance	v_gene	j_gene
CASSPPRTSGRTSYEQYF	TGTGCCAGTAGTCCACCCCGGACTAGCGGGAGGACCTCCTACGAGCAGTACTTC	TRBD2	18	.	TRBV19	TRBJ2-7
CASSPPRSGMTSYEQYF	TGTGCCAGCAGTCCCCCTCGTAGCGGGATGACCTCCTACGAGCAGTACTTC	TRBD2	17	.	TRBV6-6	TRBJ2-7
CASSTDRAIRNF	TGTGCCAGTAGTACCGACAGGGCGATCCGGAATTTT	TRBD1	12	.	TRBV19	TRBJ1-5
CASSQTGSLQSQHF	TGTGCCAGCAGTCAGACAGGGAGTCTTCAGTCCCAGCATTTT	TRBD1	14	.	TRBV6-5	TRBJ1-5
CASSIRLAVYEQYF	TGTGCCAGTAGTATACGGCTGGCGGTCTACGAGCAGTACTTC	.	14	.	TRBV19	TRBJ2-7
CASSLAKAGGYGYTF	TGTGCCAGCAGCTTGGCCAAGGCGGGCGGCTATGGCTACACCTTC	.	15	once	TRBV5-4	TRBJ1-2
CASSGSGPGNQPQHF	TGTGCCAGCAGCGGAAGCGGGCCAGGCAATCAGCCCCAGCATTTT	.	15	.	TRBV7-2	TRBJ1-5
CASSHPPGQGGGNQPQHF	TGCGCCAGCAGCCACCCCCCTGGCCAGGGAGGTGGCAATCAGCCCCAGCATTTT	.	18	.	TRBV4-1	TRBJ1-5
CASSSQVNSPLHF	TGCGCCAGCAGCAGCCAAGTTAATTCACCCCTCCACTTT	.	13	.	TRBV4-1	TRBJ1-6
CASSLGPSNTGELFF	TGTGCCAGCAGCTTGGGGCCTTCGAACACCGGGGAGCTGTTTTTT	.	15	.	TRBV7-8	TRBJ2-2
CASSPKWSSNEQFF	TGTGCCAGCAGCCCCAAATGGAGCTCCAATGAGCAGTTCTTC	.	14	.	TRBV11-1	TRBJ2-1
CASSYDRNTEAFF	TGTGCCAGCAGCTACGACAGGAACACTGAAGCTTTCTTT	.	13	.	TRBV11-1	TRBJ1-1
CASTYRPDVPQHF	TGTGCCAGCACATACAGGCCCGATGTGCCCCAGCATTTT	.	13	.	TRBV2	TRBJ1-5
CSVEEDGRGLSEAFF	TGCAGCGTTGAAGAAGATGGCAGGGGGCTGTCTGAAGCTTTCTTT	TRBD1	15	.	TRBV29-1	TRBJ1-1